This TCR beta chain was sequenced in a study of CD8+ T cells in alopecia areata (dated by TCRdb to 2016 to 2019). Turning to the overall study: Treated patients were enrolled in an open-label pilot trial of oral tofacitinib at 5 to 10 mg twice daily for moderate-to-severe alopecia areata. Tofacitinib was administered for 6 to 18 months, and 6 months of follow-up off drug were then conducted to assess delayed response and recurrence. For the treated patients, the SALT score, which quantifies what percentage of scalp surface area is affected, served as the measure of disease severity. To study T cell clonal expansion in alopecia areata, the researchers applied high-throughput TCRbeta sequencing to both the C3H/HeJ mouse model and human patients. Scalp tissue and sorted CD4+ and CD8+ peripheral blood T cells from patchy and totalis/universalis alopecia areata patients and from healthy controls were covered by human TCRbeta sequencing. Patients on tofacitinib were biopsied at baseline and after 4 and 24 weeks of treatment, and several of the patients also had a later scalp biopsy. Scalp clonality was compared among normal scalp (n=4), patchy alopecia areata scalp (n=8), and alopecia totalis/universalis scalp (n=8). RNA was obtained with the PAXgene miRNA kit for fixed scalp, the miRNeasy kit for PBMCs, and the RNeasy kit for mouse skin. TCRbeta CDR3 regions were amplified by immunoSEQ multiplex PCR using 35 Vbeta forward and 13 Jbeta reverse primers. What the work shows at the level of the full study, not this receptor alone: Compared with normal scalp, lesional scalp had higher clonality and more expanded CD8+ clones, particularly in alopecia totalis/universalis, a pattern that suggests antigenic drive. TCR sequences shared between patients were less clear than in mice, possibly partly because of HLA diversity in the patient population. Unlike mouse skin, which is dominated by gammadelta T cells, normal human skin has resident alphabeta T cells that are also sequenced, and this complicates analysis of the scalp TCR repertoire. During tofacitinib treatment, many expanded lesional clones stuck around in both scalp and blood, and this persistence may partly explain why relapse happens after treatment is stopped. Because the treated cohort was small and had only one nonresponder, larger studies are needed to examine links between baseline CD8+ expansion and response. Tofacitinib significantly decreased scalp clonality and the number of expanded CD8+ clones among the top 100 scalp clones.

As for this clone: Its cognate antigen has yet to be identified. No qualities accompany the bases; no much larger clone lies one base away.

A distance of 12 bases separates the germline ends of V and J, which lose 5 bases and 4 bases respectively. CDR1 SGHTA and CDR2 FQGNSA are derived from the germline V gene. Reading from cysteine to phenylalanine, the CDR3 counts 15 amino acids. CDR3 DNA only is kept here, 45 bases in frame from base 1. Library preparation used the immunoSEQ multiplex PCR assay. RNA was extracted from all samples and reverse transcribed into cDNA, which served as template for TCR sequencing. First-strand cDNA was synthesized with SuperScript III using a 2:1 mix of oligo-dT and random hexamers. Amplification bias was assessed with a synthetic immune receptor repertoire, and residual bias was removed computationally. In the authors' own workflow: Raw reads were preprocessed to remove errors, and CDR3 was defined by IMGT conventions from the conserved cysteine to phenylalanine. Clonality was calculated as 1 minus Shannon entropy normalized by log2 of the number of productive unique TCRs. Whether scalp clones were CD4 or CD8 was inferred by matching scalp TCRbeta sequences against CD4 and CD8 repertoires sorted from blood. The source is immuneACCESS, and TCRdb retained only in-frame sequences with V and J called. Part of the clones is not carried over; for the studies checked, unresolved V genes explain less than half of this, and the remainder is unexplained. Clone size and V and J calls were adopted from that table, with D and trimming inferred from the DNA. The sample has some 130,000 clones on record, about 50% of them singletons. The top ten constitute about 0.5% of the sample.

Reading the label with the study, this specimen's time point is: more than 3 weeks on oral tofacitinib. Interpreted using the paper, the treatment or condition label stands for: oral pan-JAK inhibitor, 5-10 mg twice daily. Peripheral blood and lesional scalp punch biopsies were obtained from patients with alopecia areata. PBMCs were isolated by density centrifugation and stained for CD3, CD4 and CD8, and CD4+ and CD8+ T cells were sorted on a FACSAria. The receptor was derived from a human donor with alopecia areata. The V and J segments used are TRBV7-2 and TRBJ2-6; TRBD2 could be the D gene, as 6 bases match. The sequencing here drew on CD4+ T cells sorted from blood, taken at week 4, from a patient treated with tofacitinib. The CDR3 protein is CASSHGGSGANVLTF. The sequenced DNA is TGTGCCAGCAGCCATGGGGGGTCCGGGGCCAACGTCCTGACTTTC.